The 21 T cell receptor beta chains reported below all come from one sample, sequenced in a study of blood T cell repertoires in COVID-19. Libraries were prepared by immunoSEQ multiplex PCR; TCRdb keeps only in-frame clonotypes and omits some of them. The profile shows tens of thousands of clones, 86% of them singletons. Specimen: peripheral blood. The source of these receptors is a man in his 70s with acute or convalescent COVID-19.

The genes are TRBV28 and TRBJ2-7, with 11 positions matching TRBD1. Germline V gives CDR1 MDHEN, CDR2 SYDVKM. The V gene end was trimmed by 6 bases and the J gene end by 2 bases; junction bases not matched to a gene: 3. This CDR3 has 14 residues. CDR3 nucleotides: TGTGCCAGCAGGAGGGGACAGGGGGCCTACGAGCAGTACGTC. Its translation is CASRRGQGAYEQYV.

The chain couples TRBV5-4 to TRBJ1-2, with D possibly matching TRBD1 (5 bases). V was trimmed by 4 bases and J by 4 bases, leaving 20 bases between them. The CDR3 is 16 amino acids. The germline V gene has CDR1 SGHNT and CDR2 YYREEE (reference sequence). CDR3 protein: CASSQRSGTATYGYTF. CDR3 bases: TGTGCCAGCAGCCAACGAAGCGGGACGGCAACCTATGGCTACACCTTC.

The chain carries TRBV27 and TRBJ1-4; unclear D gene. Germline V CDR1 and CDR2: MNHEY, SMNVEV (reference sequence). The CDR3 has 14 amino acids. Trimming cost V 3 bases and J 0 bases, with 5 bases left between them. CDR3 residues: CASSFRTTNEKLFF. CDR3 nucleotides: TGTGCCAGCAGTTTCAGAACAACTAATGAAAAACTGTTTTTT.

This chain uses TRBV7-9 with TRBJ1-6, with D possibly being TRBD1 (5 bases). The CDR3 totals 16 residues. Per germline, CDR1 SEHNR and CDR2 FQNEAQ (reference sequence). With 5 bases removed from V and 5 bases from J, the gap between germline ends came to 16 bases. CDR3 protein: CASSPRGGLDNSPLHF. CDR3 in DNA: TGTGCCAGCAGCCCTCGGGGGGGTTTAGATAATTCACCCCTCCACTTT.

This clone was found a few times. This chain uses TRBV7-2 with TRBJ2-5; a possible D gene is TRBD1 (6 bases). V dropped 7 bases and J dropped 3 bases, with 12 bases sitting between them. Germline CDR1 is SGHTA and CDR2 is FQGNSA. The CDR3 is 13 residues long. CDR3 sequence: CASTTGPEETQYF. The CDR3 DNA is TGTGCCAGCACCACAGGGCCCGAAGAGACCCAGTACTTC.

The V and J genes are TRBV20-1 and TRBJ2-7, with a weak D call TRBD2 (6 bases). Per the germline V gene, CDR1 is DFQATT and CDR2 is SNEGSKA (reference sequence). The germline V and J ends were trimmed by 3 bases and 4 bases, with 7 bases remaining between them. The CDR3 contains 11 residues. The CDR3 bases are TGCAGTGCTAGCCGGGGGTACGAGCAGTACTTC. Residues: CSASRGYEQYF.

The CDR3 DNA follows: TGTGCCAGCAGTGAATTGGGGGGGACGATGAACACTGAAGCTTTCTTT. This translates into CASSELGGTMNTEAFF. This chain connects TRBV6-1 to TRBJ1-1; TRBD1 might be the D (5 bases). The CDR3 consists of 16 residues. Germline CDR1 MNHNS, CDR2 SASEGT. Trimming took off 2 bases at V and 0 bases at J, with 13 bases between the two ends.

The rearrangement uses TRBV6-1 and TRBJ1-3, with TRBD1 matching 8 bases. J was trimmed by 7 bases and V by 0 bases; bases with no gene match: 2. From germline, CDR1 is MNHNS and CDR2 SASEGT. The CDR3 sequence is 14 residues long. This CDR3 reads CASSEAHRGNTIYF. CDR3 DNA: TGTGCCAGCAGTGAAGCGCACAGGGGGAACACCATATATTTT.

The chain couples TRBV28 to TRBJ1-6; a possible D gene is TRBD1 (5 bases). Deletions cut 5 bases from V and 0 bases from J, with 23 bases between. The CDR3 spans 20 residues. Germline CDR1 MDHEN, CDR2 SYDVKM. CDR3: CASSPRWGGRTSSYNSPLHF. The CDR3 DNA follows: TGTGCCAGCAGTCCCCGTTGGGGGGGACGCACGAGCTCCTATAATTCACCCCTCCACTTT.

This sequence joins TRBV5-4 and TRBJ1-2; no firm D call. Trimming took off 2 bases at V and 7 bases at J, with 15 bases between the two ends. The CDR3 is 14 amino acids. CDR1 and CDR2 from the germline V gene are SGHNT and YYREEE (reference sequence). CDR3 protein: CASSFGESRVGYTF. CDR3 DNA: TGTGCCAGCAGCTTCGGGGAATCGAGAGTTGGCTACACCTTC. Full variable domain (missing parts from reference TRBV5-4 and TRBJ1-2): ETGVTQSPTHLIKTRGQQVTLRCSSQSGHNTVSWYQQALGQGPQFIFQYYREEENGRGNFPPRFSGLQFPNYSSELNVNALELDDSALYLCASSFGESRVGYTFGSGTRLTVV.

This clone was recorded only once. The V call is TRBV7-8, the J call TRBJ1-3, with a possible D match to TRBD1 (6 bases). CDR1 is SGHVS, CDR2 FQNEAQ, per germline. The CDR3 covers 16 residues. Trimming pared 4 bases from V and 3 bases from J, leaving 16 bases between. The CDR3 spells CASSSGTNSLGNTIYF. CDR3 coding DNA: TGTGCCAGCAGCTCCGGGACAAACTCTCTTGGAAACACCATATATTTT. Supplemented by reference TRBV7-8 and TRBJ1-3, the full variable domain reads GAGVSQSPRYKVAKRGQDVALRCDPISGHVSLFWYQQALGQGPEFLTYFQNEAQLDKSGLPSDRFFAERPEGSVSTLKIQRTQQEDSAVYLCASSSGTNSLGNTIYFGEGSWLTVV.

The gene calls are TRBV27 and TRBJ2-7, with 14 bases fitting TRBD2. Germline-derived CDR1 and CDR2 are MNHEY and SMNVEV (reference sequence). With V trimmed by 4 bases and J by 3 bases, 2 bases remained unmatched. The CDR3 covers 15 residues. As DNA, the CDR3 is TGTGCCAGCAGTTGGGGACTAGCGGGGGACTACGAGCAGTACTTC. It is translated as CASSWGLAGDYEQYF.

This clone was detected a few times. The chain joins TRBV23-1 to TRBJ1-2, with TRBD1 matching 8 bases. TRBV23-1 is sorted into the ORF group, with uncertain function. J was trimmed by 8 bases and V by 3 bases; bases with no gene match: 11. This CDR3 comprises 15 residues. In DNA, the CDR3 is TGCGCCAGCAGTCACTTCGTACAGGGGGTTACGGGCTACACCTTC. Its protein product is CASSHFVQGVTGYTF.

This sequence joins TRBV7-2 and TRBJ2-7; 9 bases agree with TRBD2. Germline values: CDR1 SGHTA, CDR2 FQGNSA. With 2 bases clipped from V and 5 bases from J, the junction kept 7 bases outside the gene matches. The CDR3 spans 15 residues. The CDR3 nucleotides are TGTGCCAGCAGCTTACTTGCGGGAGGGAGGAACGAGCAGTACTTC. Protein sequence: CASSLLAGGRNEQYF.

The rearrangement joins TRBV6-6 to TRBJ1-5, with TRBD1 as a possible D gene (5 bases). Germline CDR1 and CDR2: MNHNY and SVGAGI (reference sequence). The CDR3 runs 14 residues. Trimming took off 2 bases at V and 3 bases at J, with 8 bases between the two ends. The CDR3 reads CASSYPGNNQPQHF. In DNA, the CDR3 is TGTGCCAGCAGTTACCCAGGGAACAATCAGCCCCAGCATTTT.

V and J are TRBV18 and TRBJ1-3; no clear D. V was trimmed by 5 bases and J by 0 bases, leaving 14 bases between them. This CDR3 is built from 16 residues. Germline V CDR1 and CDR2: KGHSH, LQKENI. The CDR3 loop is CASSINDGSSGNTIYF. CDR3 sequence (DNA): TGTGCCAGCTCAATAAATGACGGGAGCTCTGGAAACACCATATATTTT.

The J gene is TRBJ1-2, the V gene TRBV5-1, with TRBD1 identical over 7 bases. Per the germline V gene, CDR1 is SGHRS and CDR2 is YFSETQ. V lost 1 base and J lost 2; bases outside the gene matches: 2. The CDR3 extends over 14 amino acids. The CDR3 nucleotides are TGCGCCAGCAGCTTGTCGGGACAGAACTATGGCTACACCTTC. It codes for CASSLSGQNYGYTF.

The chain couples TRBV7-9 to TRBJ2-3; possible D gene TRBD1, 6 bases. Per the germline V gene, CDR1 is SEHNR and CDR2 is FQNEAQ (reference sequence). Trimming took off 3 bases at V and 0 bases at J, with 22 bases between the two ends. The CDR3 runs to 19 residues. The CDR3 here is CASSFSSTGLLTSTDTQYF. The CDR3 DNA reads TGTGCCAGCAGCTTCTCGTCGACAGGCTTACTTACTAGCACAGATACGCAGTATTTT.

This chain joins TRBV30 and TRBJ2-2; TRBD1 agrees at 8 bases. The ends lost 7 bases at V and 4 bases at J; junction bases unmatched: 8. CDR1 is GTSNPN and CDR2 is SVGIG in the germline V gene (reference sequence). This CDR3 comprises 14 residues. The CDR3 DNA sequence: TGTGCCTCCAGGGGGCATCAGGGCACCGGGGAGCTGTTTTTT. It specifies CASRGHQGTGELFF.

The chain uses TRBV4-1 and TRBJ1-2; D is unresolved. V lost 0 bases to trimming and J lost 6 bases, with 14 bases between them. CDR1 and CDR2 from the germline V gene are MGHRA and YSYEKL. CDR3 size: 15 residues. CDR3 sequence reads: CASSQDPNMPDGYTF. The CDR3 DNA follows: TGCGCCAGCAGCCAAGATCCGAATATGCCAGATGGCTACACCTTC.

The chain combines TRBV28 with TRBJ2-3; 10 bases align to TRBD2. The V and J ends lost 6 bases and 0 bases, in that order; junction bases with no gene match: 3. Germline V gene sequence: CDR1 MDHEN, CDR2 SYDVKM. The CDR3 runs 15 residues. CDR3 sequence: CASRLAGTSTDTQYF. CDR3 DNA: TGTGCCAGCAGACTAGCGGGGACTAGCACAGATACGCAGTATTTT.